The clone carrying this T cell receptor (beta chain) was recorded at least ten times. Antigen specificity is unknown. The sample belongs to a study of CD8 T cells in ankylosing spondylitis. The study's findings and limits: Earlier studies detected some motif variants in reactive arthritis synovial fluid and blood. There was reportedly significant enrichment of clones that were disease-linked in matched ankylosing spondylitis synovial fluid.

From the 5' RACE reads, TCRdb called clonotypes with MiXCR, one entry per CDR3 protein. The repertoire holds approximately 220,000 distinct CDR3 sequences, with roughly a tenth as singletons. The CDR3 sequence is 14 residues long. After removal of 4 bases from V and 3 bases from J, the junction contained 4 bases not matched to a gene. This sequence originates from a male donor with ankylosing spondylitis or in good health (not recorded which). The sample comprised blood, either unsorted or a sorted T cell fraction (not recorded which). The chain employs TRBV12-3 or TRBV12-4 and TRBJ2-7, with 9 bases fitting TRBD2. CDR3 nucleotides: TGTGCCAGCAGTTCCCTAGCGGGGAGCTACGAGCAGTACTTC. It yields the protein CASSSLAGSYEQYF.